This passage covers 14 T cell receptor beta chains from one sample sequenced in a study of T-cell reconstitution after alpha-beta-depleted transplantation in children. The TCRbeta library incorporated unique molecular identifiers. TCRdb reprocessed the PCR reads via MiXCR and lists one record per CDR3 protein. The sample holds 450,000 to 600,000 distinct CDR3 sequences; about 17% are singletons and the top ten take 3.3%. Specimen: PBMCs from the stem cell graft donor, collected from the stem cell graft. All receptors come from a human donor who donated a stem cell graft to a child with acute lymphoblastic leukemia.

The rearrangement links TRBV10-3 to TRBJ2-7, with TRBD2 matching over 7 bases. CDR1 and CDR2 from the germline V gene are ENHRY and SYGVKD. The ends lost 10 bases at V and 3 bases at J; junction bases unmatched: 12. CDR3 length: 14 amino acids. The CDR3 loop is CATSPSGTNYEQYF. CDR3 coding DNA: TGTGCCACCAGCCCTAGCGGCACAAACTACGAGCAGTACTTC.

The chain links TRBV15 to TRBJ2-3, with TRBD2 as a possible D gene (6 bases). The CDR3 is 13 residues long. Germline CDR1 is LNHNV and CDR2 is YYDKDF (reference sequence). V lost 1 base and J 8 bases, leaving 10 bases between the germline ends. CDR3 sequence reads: CATSRGDLITQYF. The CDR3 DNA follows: TGTGCCACCAGCAGAGGGGACTTGATTACGCAGTATTTT.

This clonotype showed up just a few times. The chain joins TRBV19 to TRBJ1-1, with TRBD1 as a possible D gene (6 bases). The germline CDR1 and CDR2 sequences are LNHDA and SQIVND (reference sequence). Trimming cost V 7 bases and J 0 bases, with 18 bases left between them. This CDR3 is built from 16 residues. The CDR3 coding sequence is TGTGCCAGTATGACAGGTTGGGCAATAATGAACACTGAAGCTTTCTTT. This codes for CASMTGWAIMNTEAFF.

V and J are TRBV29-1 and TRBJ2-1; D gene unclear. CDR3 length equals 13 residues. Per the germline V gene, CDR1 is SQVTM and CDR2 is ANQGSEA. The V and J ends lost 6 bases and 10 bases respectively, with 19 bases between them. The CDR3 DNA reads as TGCAGCGTACACAGCGTTGTGTTCTGGGAGCAGTTCTTC. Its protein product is CSVHSVVFWEQFF.

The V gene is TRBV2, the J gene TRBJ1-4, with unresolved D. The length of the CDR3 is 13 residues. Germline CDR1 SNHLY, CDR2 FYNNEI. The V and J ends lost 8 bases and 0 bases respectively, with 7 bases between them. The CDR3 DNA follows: TGTGCCAGCCGCCGTACAACTAATGAAAAACTGTTTTTT. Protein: CASRRTTNEKLFF.

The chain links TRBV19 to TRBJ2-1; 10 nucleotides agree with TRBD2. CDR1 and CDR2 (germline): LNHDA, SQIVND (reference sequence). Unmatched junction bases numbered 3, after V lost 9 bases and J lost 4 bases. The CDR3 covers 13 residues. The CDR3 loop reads CASLAGAYNEQFF. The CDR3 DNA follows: TGTGCCAGCCTAGCGGGAGCTTACAATGAGCAGTTCTTC.

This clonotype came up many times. CDR3 DNA: TGTGCCAGCAGTTCTACAGGGGGCACTGAAGCTTTCTTT. Its translation: CASSSTGGTEAFF. The chain combines TRBV6-5 with TRBJ1-1, with 8 bases lining up with TRBD1. The V gene end was trimmed by 4 bases and the J gene end by 4 bases; junction bases not matched to a gene: 2. The CDR3 loop spans 13 amino acids. CDR1 MNHEY and CDR2 SVGAGI come from the germline V gene.

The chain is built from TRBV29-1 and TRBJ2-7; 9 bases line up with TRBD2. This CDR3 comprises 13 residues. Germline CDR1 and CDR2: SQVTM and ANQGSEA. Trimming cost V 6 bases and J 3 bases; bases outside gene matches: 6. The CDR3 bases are TGCAGCGTAGTAGCGGGAGAGGACTACGAGCAGTACTTC. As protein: CSVVAGEDYEQYF.

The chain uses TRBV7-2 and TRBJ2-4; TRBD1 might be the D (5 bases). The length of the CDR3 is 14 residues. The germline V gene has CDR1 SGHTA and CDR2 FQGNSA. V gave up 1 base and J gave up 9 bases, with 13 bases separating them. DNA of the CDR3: TGTGCCAGCAGCTTAGGGGGAAAGGGGCGCATTCAGTACTTC. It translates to CASSLGGKGRIQYF.

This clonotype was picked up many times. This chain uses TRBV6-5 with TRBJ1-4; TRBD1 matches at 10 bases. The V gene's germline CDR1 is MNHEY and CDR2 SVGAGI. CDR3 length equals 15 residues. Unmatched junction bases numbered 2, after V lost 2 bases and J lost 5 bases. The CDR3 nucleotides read TGTGCCAGCAGTTACGACAGGGGGCTGAATGAAAAACTGTTTTTT. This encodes CASSYDRGLNEKLFF.

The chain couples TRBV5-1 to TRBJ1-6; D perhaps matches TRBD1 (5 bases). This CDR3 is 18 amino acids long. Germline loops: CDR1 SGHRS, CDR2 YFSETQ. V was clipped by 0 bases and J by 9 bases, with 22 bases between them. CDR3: CASSLEPEPRGSGSPLHF. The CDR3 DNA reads TGCGCCAGCAGCTTGGAGCCAGAGCCACGGGGGTCGGGTTCACCCCTCCACTTT.

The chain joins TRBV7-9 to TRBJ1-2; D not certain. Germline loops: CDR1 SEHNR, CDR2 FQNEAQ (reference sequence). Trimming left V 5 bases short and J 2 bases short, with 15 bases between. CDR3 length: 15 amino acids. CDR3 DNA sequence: TGTGCCAGCAGCGTGGTAGTGGCTGGGAACTATGGCTACACCTTC. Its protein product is CASSVVVAGNYGYTF.

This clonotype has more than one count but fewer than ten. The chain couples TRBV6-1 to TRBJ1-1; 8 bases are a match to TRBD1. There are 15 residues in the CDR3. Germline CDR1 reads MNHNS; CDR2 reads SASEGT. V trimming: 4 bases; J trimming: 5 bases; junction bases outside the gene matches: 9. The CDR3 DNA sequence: TGTGCCAGCAGTGCCCGGACAGGGAAAGATACTGAAGCTTTCTTT. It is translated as CASSARTGKDTEAFF.

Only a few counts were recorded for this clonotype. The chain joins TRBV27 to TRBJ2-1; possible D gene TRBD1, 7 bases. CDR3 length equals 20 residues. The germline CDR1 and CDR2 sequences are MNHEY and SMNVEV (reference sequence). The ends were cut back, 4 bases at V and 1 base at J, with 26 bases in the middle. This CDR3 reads CASSWGGEVNWGQSYNEQFF. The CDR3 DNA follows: TGTGCCAGCAGTTGGGGAGGAGAGGTTAATTGGGGACAGTCCTACAATGAGCAGTTCTTC.